This is a list of T cell receptor beta chains from one sample in a study of blood T cell repertoires in COVID-19. The table came from immunoSEQ multiplex PCR; TCRdb's copy has only in-frame clones and leaves some out. This table has around 420,000 clones, roughly 90% appearing once. The sample was PBMCs or T cells enriched from blood (not recorded which). These TCRs come from a woman aged 40 to 49 with acute COVID-19. Each CDR3 is given with its conserved first and last residue.

J,V,CDR3
TRBJ1-6,TRBV3-1/TRBV3-2,CASSQIQDTQNSPLHF
TRBJ2-1,TRBV5-4,CASREQHNEQFF
TRBJ2-1,TRBV7-8,CASSLRQGYNEQFF
TRBJ1-1,TRBV30,CAWSPRTGTNTEAFF
TRBJ2-1,TRBV5-5,CASSAGTGSYNEQFF
TRBJ2-1,TRBV6-1,CASSDVQGSQVYVEQFF
TRBJ2-2,TRBV2,CASSLTSGDTGELFF
TRBJ2-7,TRBV2,CASSFTQAGGPSYEQYF
TRBJ1-1,TRBV5-1,CASSSTGANTEAFF
TRBJ1-1,TRBV13,CASSLGGRGTEAFF
TRBJ2-7,TRBV3-1/TRBV3-2,CASSQGQGASYEQYF
TRBJ1-5,TRBV20-1,CSASKGNHQPQHF
TRBJ1-1,TRBV10-1,CASSNSDRGWTEAFF
TRBJ1-2,TRBV5-1,CASSPDSGGYGYTF
TRBJ1-5,TRBV7-2,CASSYTGQNNQPQHF
TRBJ2-7,TRBV19,CASSIGQGASYEQYF
TRBJ1-5,TRBV18,CASSPYKSNQPQHF
TRBJ2-5,TRBV4-2,CASSSRLAGVQETQYF
TRBJ1-1,TRBV12-2,CASRLSGRDTLNTEAFF
TRBJ2-4,TRBV6-5,CASSYGSFGTGDNF
TRBJ1-2,TRBV6-1,CASSEAGEGGANYGYTF
TRBJ2-1,TRBV18,CASSPLDNEQFF
TRBJ2-1,TRBV7-2,CASSGAGTPYNEQFF
TRBJ2-7,TRBV6-4,CASIRNSLNSYEQYF
TRBJ1-1,TRBV7-9,CASSQQGTEAFF
TRBJ2-2,TRBV2,CASRRGAGELFF
TRBJ2-7,TRBV2,CASRGRQDRLYEQYF
TRBJ1-1,TRBV5-1,CASSIRTGGTEAFF
TRBJ1-4,TRBV3-1/TRBV3-2,CASSLGLMEKLFF
TRBJ1-2,TRBV5-6,CASSQSGGSIYGYTF
TRBJ1-2,TRBV2,CASIQGFGGYTF
TRBJ2-3,TRBV20-1,CSASSAGVTDTQYF
TRBJ2-7,TRBV5-1,CASSRTGSNYEQYF
TRBJ2-7,TRBV24-1,CATSDGGSSSYEQYF
TRBJ1-1,TRBV11-3,CASSLGEGYGTEAFF
TRBJ2-3,TRBV3-1/TRBV3-2,CASSLVIGGALGSTDTQYF
TRBJ2-3,TRBV14,CASSQDLRDTQYF
TRBJ2-7,TRBV25-1,CASSKQGTGEQYF
TRBJ2-7,TRBV7-6,CASSPGQGAKEQYF
TRBJ2-2,TRBV4-1,CASSKGTGYEELFF
TRBJ1-6,TRBV27,CASSLSYGFSPLHF
TRBJ1-1,TRBV5-4,CASSLGQGVTEAFF
TRBJ1-2,TRBV7-2,CASSLDRQNYGYTF
TRBJ1-5,TRBV10-2,CASSEQGSNQPQHF
TRBJ2-1,TRBV5-1,CASSSRQQSSYNEQFF
TRBJ1-1,TRBV11-2,CASRHGTPYQMNTEAFF
TRBJ2-1,TRBV6-2/TRBV6-3,CASSYERGGSYNEQFF
TRBJ1-1,TRBV5-1,CASSLTGVNTEAFF
TRBJ1-5,TRBV19,CASSRDRPYQPQHF
TRBJ1-2,TRBV6-6,CATDRAYGYTF
TRBJ2-2,TRBV27,CASSLSRGASNTGELFF
TRBJ1-2,TRBV4-1,CASSLRLGQGYGYTF
TRBJ2-2,TRBV10-1,CASSELGWTANTGELFF
TRBJ1-5,TRBV6-5,CASRLDRGGNQPQHF